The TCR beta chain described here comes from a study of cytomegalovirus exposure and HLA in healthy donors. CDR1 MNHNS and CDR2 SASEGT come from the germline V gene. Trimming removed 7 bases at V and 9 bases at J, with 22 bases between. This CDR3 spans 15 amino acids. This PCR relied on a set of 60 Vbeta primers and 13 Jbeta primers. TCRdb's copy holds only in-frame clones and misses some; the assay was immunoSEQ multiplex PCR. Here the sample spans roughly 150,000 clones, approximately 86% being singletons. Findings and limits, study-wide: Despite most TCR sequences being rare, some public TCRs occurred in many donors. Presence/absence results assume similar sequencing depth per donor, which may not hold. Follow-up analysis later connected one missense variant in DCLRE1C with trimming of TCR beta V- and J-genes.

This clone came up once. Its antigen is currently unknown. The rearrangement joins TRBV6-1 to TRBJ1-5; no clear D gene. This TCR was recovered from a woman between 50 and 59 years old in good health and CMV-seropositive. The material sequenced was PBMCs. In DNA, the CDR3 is TGTGCCAGCACCATTGAGGGTAACAGTAAAGCGCCCCAGCATTTT. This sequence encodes CASTIEGNSKAPQHF.